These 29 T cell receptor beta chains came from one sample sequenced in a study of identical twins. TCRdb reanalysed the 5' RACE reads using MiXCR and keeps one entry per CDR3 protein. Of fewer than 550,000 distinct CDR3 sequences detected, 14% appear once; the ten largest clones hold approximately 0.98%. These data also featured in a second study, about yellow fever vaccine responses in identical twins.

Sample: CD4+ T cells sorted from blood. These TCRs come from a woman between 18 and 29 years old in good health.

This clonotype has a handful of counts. The CDR3 sequence is CASSRFRDSYEQYF. The CDR3 DNA follows: TGTGCCAGCAGTCGTTTCAGGGACTCCTACGAGCAGTACTTC. The J gene is TRBJ2-7, the V gene TRBV6-1, with D tentatively TRBD1 (5 bases). The CDR3 extends over 14 amino acids. V was trimmed by 5 bases and J by 0 bases, leaving 11 bases between them. CDR1 is MNHNS and CDR2 is SASEGT in the germline V gene.

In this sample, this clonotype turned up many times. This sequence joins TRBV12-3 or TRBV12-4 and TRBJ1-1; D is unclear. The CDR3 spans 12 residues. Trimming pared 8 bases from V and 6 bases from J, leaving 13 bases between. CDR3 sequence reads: CASGPTWPEAFF. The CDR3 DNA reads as TGTGCCAGCGGGCCCACATGGCCTGAAGCTTTCTTT.

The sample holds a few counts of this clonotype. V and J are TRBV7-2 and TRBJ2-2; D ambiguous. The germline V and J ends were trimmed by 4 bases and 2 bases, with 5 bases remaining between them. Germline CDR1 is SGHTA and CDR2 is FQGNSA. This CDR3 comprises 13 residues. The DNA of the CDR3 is TGTGCCAGCAGCTACCCAAACACCGGGGAGCTGTTTTTT. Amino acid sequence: CASSYPNTGELFF.

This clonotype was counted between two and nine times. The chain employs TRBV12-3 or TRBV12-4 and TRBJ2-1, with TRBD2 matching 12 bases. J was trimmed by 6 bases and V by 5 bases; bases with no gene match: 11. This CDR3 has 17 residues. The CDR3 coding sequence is TGTGCCAGCAGTGACCTGGGACTAGCGGGTGGAGGCAATGAGCAGTTCTTC. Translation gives CASSDLGLAGGGNEQFF.

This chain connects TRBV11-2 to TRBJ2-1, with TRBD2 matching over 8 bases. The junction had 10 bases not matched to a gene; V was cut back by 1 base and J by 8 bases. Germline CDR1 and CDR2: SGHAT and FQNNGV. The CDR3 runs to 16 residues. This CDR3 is CASSLGGKRELDEQFF. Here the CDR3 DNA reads TGTGCCAGCAGCTTAGGCGGGAAGCGGGAGCTGGATGAGCAGTTCTTC.

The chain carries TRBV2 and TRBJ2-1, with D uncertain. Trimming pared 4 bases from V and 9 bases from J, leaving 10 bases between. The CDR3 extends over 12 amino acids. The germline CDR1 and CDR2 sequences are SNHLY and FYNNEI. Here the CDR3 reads CASSVLPSEQFF. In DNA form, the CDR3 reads TGTGCCAGCAGTGTGCTGCCTAGTGAGCAGTTCTTC. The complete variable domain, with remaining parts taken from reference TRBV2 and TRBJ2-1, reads EPEVTQTPSHQVTQMGQEVILRCVPISNHLYFYWYRQILGQKVEFLVSFYNNEISEKSEIFDDQFSVERPDGSNFTLKIRSTKLEDSAMYFCASSVLPSEQFFGPGTRLTVL.

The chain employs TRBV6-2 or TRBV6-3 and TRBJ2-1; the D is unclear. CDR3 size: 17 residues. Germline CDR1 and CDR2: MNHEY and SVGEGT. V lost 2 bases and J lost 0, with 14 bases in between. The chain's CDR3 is CASSYLIQASSYNEQFF. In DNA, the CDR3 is TGTGCCAGCAGTTACCTCATCCAGGCTAGCTCCTACAATGAGCAGTTCTTC.

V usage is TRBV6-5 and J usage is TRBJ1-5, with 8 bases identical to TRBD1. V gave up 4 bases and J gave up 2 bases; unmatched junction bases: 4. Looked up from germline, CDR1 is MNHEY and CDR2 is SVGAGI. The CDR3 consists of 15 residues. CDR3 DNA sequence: TGTGCCAGCAGTTCGGACAGGGTCGGCAATCAGCCCCAGCATTTT. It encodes CASSSDRVGNQPQHF.

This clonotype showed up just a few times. The CDR3 region has the DNA TGTGCCAGCAGTCCTAGCTCTAGCGGCACAGATACGCAGTATTTT. Protein sequence: CASSPSSSGTDTQYF. The chain uses TRBV12-3 or TRBV12-4 and TRBJ2-3, with D tentatively TRBD2 (6 bases). V was cut by 5 bases and J by 1 base, with 13 bases left in between. The CDR3 is 15 residues long.

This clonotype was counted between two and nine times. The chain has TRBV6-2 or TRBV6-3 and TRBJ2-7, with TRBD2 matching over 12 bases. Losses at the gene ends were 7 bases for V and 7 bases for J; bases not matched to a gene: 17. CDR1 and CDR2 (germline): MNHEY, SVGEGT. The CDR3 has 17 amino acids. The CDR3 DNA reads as TGTGCCAGCACCCAACCCCCTCTAGCGGGAGGGGTTCGAGAGCAGTACTTC. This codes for CASTQPPLAGGVREQYF.

The CDR3 region has the DNA TGTGCCAGCAGCTCGGGAAATCCGGCCCCCTGGGAGACCCAGTACTTC. Encoded protein: CASSSGNPAPWETQYF. The chain uses TRBV5-5 and TRBJ2-5, with D perhaps TRBD2 (5 bases). The CDR3 spans 16 residues. Per the germline V gene, CDR1 is SGHKS and CDR2 is YYEKEE (reference sequence). V was pared by 3 bases and J by 5 bases, with 20 bases between.

CDR3 sequence: CASSLLGLAGGRSSYNEQFF. The CDR3 DNA sequence: TGTGCCAGCAGCTTATTGGGCCTAGCGGGAGGTAGGAGCTCCTACAATGAGCAGTTCTTC. V usage is TRBV11-2 and J usage is TRBJ2-1, with 11 bases identical to TRBD2. V was pared by 2 bases and J by 0 bases, with 12 bases of the junction left unmatched. The CDR3 length is 20 residues. Germline loops: CDR1 SGHAT, CDR2 FQNNGV.

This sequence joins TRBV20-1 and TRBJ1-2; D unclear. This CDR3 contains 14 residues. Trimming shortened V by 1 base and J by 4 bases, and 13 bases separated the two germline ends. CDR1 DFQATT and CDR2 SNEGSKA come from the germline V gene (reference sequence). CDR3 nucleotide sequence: TGCAGTGCTAGAGCAACCTGGTTGGGCTATGGCTACACCTTC. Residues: CSARATWLGYGYTF.

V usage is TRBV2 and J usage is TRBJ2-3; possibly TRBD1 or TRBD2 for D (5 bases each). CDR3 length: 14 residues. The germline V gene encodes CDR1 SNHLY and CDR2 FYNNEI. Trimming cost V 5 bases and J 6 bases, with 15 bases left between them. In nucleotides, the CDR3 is TGTGCCAGCAGTCTGGGGGAACGACACGATACGCAGTATTTT. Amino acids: CASSLGERHDTQYF.

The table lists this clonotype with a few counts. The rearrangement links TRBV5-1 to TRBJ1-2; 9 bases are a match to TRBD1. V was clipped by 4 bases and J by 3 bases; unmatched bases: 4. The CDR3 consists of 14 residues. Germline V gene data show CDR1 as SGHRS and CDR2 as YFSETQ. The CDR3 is CASSEGQGDYGYTF. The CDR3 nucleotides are TGCGCCAGCAGCGAGGGACAGGGAGACTATGGCTACACCTTC. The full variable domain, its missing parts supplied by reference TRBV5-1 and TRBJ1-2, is KAGVTQTPRYLIKTRGQQVTLSCSPISGHRSVSWYQQTPGQGLQFLFEYFSETQRNKGNFPGRFSGRQFSNSRSEMNVSTLELGDSALYLCASSEGQGDYGYTFGSGTRLTVV.

The CDR3 region has the DNA TGTGCCAGCAGCTTATCTTCATCAGGGTTGGGCGGCTACACCTTC. Its translation is CASSLSSSGLGGYTF. J is TRBJ1-2 and V is TRBV7-6, with TRBD1 as a possible D gene (5 bases). Looked up from germline, CDR1 is SGHVS and CDR2 is FNYEAQ. V dropped 2 bases and J dropped 8 bases, with 18 bases sitting between them. This CDR3 region has 15 residues.

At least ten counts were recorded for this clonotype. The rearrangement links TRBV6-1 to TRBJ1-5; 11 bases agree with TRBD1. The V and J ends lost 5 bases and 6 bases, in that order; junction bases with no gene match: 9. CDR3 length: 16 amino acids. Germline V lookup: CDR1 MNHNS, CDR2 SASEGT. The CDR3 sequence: CASSRGGTGGSQPQHF. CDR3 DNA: TGTGCCAGCAGTCGCGGCGGGACAGGGGGTTCTCAGCCCCAGCATTTT.

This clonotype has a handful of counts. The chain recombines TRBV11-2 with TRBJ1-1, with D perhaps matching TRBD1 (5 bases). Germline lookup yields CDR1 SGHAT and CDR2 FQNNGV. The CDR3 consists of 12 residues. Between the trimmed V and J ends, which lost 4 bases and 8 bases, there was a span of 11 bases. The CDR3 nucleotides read TGTGCCAGCAGCTCCTTAGGGGAAGAAGCTTTCTTT. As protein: CASSSLGEEAFF. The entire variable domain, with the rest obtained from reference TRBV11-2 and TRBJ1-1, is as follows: EAGVAQSPRYKIIEKRQSVAFWCNPISGHATLYWYQQILGQGPKLLIQFQNNGVVDDSQLPKDRFSAERLKGVDSTLKIQPAKLEDSAVYLCASSSLGEEAFFGQGTRLTVV.

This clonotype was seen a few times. The CDR3 coding sequence is TGTGCCAGCAGCGACGGACACGGGGGGACTAGCACAGATACGCAGTATTTT. Translated: CASSDGHGGTSTDTQYF. This rearrangement joins TRBV11-2 to TRBJ2-3; 7 bases fit TRBD2. The CDR3 length is 17 residues. V dropped 5 bases and J dropped 0; count of bases not matched to a gene: 11. Germline lookup yields CDR1 SGHAT and CDR2 FQNNGV.

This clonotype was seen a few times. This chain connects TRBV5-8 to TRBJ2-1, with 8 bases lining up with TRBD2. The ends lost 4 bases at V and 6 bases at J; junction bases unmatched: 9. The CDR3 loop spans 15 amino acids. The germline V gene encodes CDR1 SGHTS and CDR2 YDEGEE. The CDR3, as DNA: TGTGCCAGCAGCGATCACGGGGGGGGGCCCAATGAGCAGTTCTTC. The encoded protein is CASSDHGGGPNEQFF.

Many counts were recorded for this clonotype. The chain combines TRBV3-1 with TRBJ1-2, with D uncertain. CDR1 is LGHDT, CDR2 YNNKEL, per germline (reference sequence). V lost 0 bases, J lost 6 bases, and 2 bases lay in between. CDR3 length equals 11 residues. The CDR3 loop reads CASSQDDGYTF. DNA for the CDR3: TGTGCCAGCAGCCAAGACGATGGCTACACCTTC.

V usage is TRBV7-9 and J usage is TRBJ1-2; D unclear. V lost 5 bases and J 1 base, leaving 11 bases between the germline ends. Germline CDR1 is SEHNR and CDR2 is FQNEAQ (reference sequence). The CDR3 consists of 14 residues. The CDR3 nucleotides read TGTGCCAGCAGCCAAACTACGGTTAACTATGGCTACACCTTC. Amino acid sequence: CASSQTTVNYGYTF.

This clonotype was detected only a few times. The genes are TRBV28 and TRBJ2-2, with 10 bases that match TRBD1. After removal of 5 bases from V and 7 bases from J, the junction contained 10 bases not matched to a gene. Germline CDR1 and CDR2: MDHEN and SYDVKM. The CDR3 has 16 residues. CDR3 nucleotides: TGTGCCAGCAGTCAACTCAGACAGGGGGCCGGCGGGGAGCTGTTTTTT. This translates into CASSQLRQGAGGELFF. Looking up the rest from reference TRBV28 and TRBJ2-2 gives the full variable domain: DVKVTQSSRYLVKRTGEKVFLECVQDMDHENMFWYRQDPGLGLRLIYFSYDVKMKEKGDIPEGYSVSREKKERFSLILESASTNQTSMYLCASSQLRQGAGGELFFGEGSRLTVL.

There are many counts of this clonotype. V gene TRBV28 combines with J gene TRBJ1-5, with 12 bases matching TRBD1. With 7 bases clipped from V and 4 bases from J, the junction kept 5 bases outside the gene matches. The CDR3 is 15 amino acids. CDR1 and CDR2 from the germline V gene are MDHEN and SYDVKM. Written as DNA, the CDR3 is TGTGCCAGCAACACGGGACAGGGGGCGAATCAGCCCCAGCATTTT. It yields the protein CASNTGQGANQPQHF.

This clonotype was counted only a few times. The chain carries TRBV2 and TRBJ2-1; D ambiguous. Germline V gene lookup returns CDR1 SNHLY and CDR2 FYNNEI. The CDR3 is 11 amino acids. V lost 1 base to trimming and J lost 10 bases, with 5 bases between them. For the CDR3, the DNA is TGTGCCAGCAGTGAAGGGGTAGAGCAGTTCTTC. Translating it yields CASSEGVEQFF.

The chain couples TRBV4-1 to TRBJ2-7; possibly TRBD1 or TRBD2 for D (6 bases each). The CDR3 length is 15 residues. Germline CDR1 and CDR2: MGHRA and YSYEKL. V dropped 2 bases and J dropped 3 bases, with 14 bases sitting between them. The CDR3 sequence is CASSQSGATGYEQYF. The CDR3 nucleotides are TGCGCCAGCAGCCAATCGGGGGCTACAGGCTACGAGCAGTACTTC.

The CDR3 reads CATSRVQKGSHTGELFF. CDR3 nucleotide sequence: TGTGCCACCAGCAGAGTCCAAAAGGGGTCCCACACCGGGGAGCTGTTTTTT. V is TRBV15 and J is TRBJ2-2, with D perhaps TRBD1 (5 bases). V lost 1 base and J lost 3, with 15 bases in between. Germline CDR1 and CDR2: LNHNV and YYDKDF (reference sequence). The CDR3 totals 17 residues.

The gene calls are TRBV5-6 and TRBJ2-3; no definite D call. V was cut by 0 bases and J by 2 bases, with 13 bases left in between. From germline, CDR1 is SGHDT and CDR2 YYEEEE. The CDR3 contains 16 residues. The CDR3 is CASSLGRVPSTDTQYF. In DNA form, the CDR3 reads TGTGCCAGCAGCTTGGGAAGGGTTCCATCCACAGATACGCAGTATTTT.

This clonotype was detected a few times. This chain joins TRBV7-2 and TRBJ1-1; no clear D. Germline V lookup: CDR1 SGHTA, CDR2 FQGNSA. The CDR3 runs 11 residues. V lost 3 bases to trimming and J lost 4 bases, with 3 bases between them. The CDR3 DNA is TGTGCCAGCAGCTTTGCCACTGAAGCTTTCTTT. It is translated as CASSFATEAFF.